This is a list of T cell receptor beta chains from one sample in a study of CD8 T cells in Susac syndrome. MiXCR, applied by TCRdb to the immunoSEQ multiplex PCR reads, yields one record per CDR3 protein. Of just over 300,000 distinct CDR3 sequences in the sample, about 92% are singletons; the top ten hold 0.06% to 0.075%. The sequenced sample consisted of CD4+ T cells from PBMCs. Every receptor here comes from a human donor with multiple sclerosis. Each CDR3 is given with its conserved first and last residue.

CDR3aa	v_gene	j_gene
CASSFDGLALYEQYF	TRBV7-2	TRBJ2-7
CASRTRGNVLEQFF	TRBV19	TRBJ2-1
CASRGRSYEQYF	TRBV10-2	TRBJ2-7
CASSRGDQQETQYF	TRBV7-9	TRBJ2-5
CASSLAGQGRAGGYTF	TRBV5-4	TRBJ1-2
CASSPTGGTDTQYF	TRBV11-3	TRBJ2-3
CASSYSRQGVKTNTGELFF	TRBV6-5	TRBJ2-2
CSVVVDRTLSEAFF	TRBV29-1	TRBJ1-1
CASRVRGEVETQYF	TRBV12-3/TRBV12-4	TRBJ2-5
CASSQEGGRDNEQFF	TRBV4-3	TRBJ2-1
CSAVSPGLPRHTQYF	TRBV20-1	TRBJ2-3
CAWSGHSGTGKTARVNEQFF	TRBV30	TRBJ2-1
CSVGEEYEQYF	TRBV29-1	TRBJ2-7
CASGGRWNTGELFF	TRBV24-1	TRBJ2-2
CAISEKRTYNEQFF	TRBV10-3	TRBJ2-1
CASSSQTGGDQPQHF	TRBV7-9	TRBJ1-5
CAWSMGDYGYTF	TRBV30	TRBJ1-2
CACTQGLGTHREQFF	TRBV7-8	TRBJ2-1
CASSLSSGGAYEQFF	TRBV7-3	TRBJ2-1
CASSQVGGGTDTQYF	TRBV4-1	TRBJ2-3
CASSPGTGVYSPLHF	TRBV5-4	TRBJ1-6
CATNAGGSYGYTF	TRBV10-3	TRBJ1-2